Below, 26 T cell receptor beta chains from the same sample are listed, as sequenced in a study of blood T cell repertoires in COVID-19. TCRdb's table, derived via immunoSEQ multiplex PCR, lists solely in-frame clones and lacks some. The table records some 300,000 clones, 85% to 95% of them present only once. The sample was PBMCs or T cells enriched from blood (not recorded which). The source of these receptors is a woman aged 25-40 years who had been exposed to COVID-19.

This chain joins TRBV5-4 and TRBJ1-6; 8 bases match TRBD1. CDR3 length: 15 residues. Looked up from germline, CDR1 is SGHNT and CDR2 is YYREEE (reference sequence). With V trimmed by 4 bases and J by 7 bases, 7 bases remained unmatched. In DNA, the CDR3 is TGTGCCAGCAGCAAGGACAGGGCAGTAAATTCACCCCTCCACTTT. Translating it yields CASSKDRAVNSPLHF.

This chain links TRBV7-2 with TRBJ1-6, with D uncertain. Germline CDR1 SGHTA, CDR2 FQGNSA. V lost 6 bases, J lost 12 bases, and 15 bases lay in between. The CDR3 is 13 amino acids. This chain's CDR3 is CASRPEATQPLHF. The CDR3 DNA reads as TGTGCCAGCAGGCCCGAGGCGACCCAACCCCTCCACTTT.

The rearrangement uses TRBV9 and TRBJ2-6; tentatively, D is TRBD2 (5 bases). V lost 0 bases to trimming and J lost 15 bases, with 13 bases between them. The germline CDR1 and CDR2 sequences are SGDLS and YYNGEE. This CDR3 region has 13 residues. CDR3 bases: TGTGCCAGCAGCGTAGCGGGCCAAGCGGCCCTGACTTTC. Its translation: CASSVAGQAALTF.

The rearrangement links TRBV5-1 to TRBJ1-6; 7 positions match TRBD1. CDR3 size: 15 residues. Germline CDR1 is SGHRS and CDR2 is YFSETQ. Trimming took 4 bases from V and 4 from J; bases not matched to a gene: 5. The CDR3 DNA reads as TGCGCCAGCAGCCCTGGACAGGCATATAATTCACCCCTCCACTTT. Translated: CASSPGQAYNSPLHF.

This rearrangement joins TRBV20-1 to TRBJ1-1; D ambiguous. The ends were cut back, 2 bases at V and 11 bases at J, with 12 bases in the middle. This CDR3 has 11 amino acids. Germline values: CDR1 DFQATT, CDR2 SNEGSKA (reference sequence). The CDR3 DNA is TGCAGTGCTAGACCCGGTGGCGGGGCTTTCTTT. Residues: CSARPGGGAFF.

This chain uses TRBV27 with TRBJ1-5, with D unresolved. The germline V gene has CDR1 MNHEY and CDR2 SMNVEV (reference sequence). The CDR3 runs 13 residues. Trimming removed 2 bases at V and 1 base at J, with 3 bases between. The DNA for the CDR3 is TGTGCCAGCAGTTTACTGAGCAATCAGCCCCAGCATTTT. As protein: CASSLLSNQPQHF.

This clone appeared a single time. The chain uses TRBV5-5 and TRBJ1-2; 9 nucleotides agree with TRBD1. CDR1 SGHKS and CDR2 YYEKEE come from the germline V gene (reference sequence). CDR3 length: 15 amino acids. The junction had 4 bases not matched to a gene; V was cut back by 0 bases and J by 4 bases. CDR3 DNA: TGTGCCAGCAGCTTGGGGGGACAGGGTGCCTATGGCTACACCTTC. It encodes CASSLGGQGAYGYTF.

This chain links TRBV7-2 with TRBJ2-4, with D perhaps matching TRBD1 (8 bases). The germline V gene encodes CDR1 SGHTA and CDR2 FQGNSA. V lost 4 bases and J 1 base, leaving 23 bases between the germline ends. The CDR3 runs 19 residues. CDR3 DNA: TGTGCCAGCAGCTCGTTACAGGGGGGGAGAATTCTCGCCAAAAACATTCAGTACTTC. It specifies CASSSLQGGRILAKNIQYF.

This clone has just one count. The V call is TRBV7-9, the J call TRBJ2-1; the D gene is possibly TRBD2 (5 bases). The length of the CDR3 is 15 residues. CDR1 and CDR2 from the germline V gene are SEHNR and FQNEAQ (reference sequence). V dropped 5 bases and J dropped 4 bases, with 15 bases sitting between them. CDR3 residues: CASSRADSLYNEQFF. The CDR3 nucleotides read TGTGCCAGCAGCCGAGCGGACTCCTTGTACAATGAGCAGTTCTTC.

The CDR3 is CASSLEVGGEAFF. The CDR3 region has the DNA TGTGCCAGCAGCTTGGAGGTTGGCGGGGAAGCTTTCTTT. The V call is TRBV5-5, the J call TRBJ1-1; D not certain. The CDR3 consists of 13 residues. The ends were cut back, 0 bases at V and 8 bases at J, with 11 bases in the middle. The germline gives CDR1 SGHKS, CDR2 YYEKEE (reference sequence).

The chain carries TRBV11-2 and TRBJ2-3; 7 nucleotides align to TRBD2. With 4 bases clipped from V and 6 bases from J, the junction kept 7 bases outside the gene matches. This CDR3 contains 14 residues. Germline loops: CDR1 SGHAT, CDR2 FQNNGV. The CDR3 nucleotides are TGTGCCAGCAGCTCCCGGACTAGTAGGGATACGCAGTATTTT. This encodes CASSSRTSRDTQYF.

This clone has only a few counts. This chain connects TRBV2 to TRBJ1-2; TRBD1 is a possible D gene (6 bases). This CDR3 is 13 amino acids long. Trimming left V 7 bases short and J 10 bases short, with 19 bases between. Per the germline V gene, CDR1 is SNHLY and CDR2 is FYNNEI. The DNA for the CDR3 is TGTGCCAGCAACCCAGCCCGACAGGTGACCTACACCTTC. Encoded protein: CASNPARQVTYTF. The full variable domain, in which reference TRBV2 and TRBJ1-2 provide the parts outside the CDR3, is EPEVTQTPSHQVTQMGQEVILRCVPISNHLYFYWYRQILGQKVEFLVSFYNNEISEKSEIFDDQFSVERPDGSNFTLKIRSTKLEDSAMYFCASNPARQVTYTFGSGTRLTVV.

CDR3 bases: TGTGCCATCAGTGGGGACAGGGGGGTCACTGAAGCTTTCTTT. Amino acid sequence: CAISGDRGVTEAFF. The chain couples TRBV10-3 to TRBJ1-1, with 11 bases fitting TRBD1. Germline V CDR1 and CDR2: ENHRY, SYGVKD. The CDR3 totals 14 residues. V was pared by 4 bases and J by 4 bases, with 2 bases of the junction left unmatched.

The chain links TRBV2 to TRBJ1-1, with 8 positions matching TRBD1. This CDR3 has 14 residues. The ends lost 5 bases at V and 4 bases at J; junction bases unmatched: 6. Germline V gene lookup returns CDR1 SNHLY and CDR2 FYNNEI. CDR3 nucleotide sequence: TGTGCCAGCAGTAGACAGGGGATGGGCACTGAAGCTTTCTTT. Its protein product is CASSRQGMGTEAFF.

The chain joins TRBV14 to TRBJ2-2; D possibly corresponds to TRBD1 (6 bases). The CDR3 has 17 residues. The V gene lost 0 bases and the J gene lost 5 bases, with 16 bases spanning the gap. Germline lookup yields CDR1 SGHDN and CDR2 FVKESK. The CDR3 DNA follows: TGTGCCAGCAGCCAAGATCGAAGGCAGGGGAGAACCGGGGAGCTGTTTTTT. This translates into CASSQDRRQGRTGELFF. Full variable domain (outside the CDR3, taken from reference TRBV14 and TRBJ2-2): EAGVTQFPSHSVIEKGQTVTLRCDPISGHDNLYWYRRVMGKEIKFLLHFVKESKQDESGMPNNRFLAERTGGTYSTLKVQPAELEDSGVYFCASSQDRRQGRTGELFFGEGSRLTVL.

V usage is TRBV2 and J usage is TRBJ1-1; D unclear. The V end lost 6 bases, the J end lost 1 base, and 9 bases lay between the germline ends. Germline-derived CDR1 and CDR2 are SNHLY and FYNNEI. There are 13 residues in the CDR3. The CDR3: CASRLGPNTEAFF. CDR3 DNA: TGTGCCAGCAGGCTAGGTCCGAACACTGAAGCTTTCTTT.

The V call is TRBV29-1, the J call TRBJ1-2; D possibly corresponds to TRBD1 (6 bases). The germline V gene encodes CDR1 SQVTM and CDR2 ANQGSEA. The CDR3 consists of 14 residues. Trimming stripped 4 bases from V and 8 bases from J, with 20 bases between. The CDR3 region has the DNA TGCAGCGTTGTTTTTCCCATGGGGGCCGGGGGCTACACCTTC. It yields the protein CSVVFPMGAGGYTF.

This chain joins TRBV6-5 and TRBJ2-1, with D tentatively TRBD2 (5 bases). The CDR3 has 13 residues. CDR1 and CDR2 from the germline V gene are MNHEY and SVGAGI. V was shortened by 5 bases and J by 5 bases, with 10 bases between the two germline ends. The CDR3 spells CASSKDFDNEQFF. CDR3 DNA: TGTGCCAGCAGTAAGGACTTTGACAATGAGCAGTTCTTC.

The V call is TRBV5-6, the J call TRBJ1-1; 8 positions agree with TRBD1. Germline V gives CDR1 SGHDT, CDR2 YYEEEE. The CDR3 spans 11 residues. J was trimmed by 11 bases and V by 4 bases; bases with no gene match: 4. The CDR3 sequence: CASSRQGLAFF. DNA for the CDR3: TGTGCCAGCAGCCGACAGGGGTTGGCTTTCTTT.

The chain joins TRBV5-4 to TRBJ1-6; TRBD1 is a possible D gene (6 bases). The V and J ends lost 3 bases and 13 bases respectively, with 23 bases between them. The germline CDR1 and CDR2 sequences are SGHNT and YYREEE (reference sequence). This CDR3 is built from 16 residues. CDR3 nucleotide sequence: TGTGCCAGCAGCTCCGGGACACCCTCCGGCTCCTGGCCCCTCCACTTT. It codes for CASSSGTPSGSWPLHF.

The CDR3 reads CASRLPGGSYEQYF. The CDR3, as DNA: TGTGCCAGCAGGCTCCCTGGGGGGTCCTACGAGCAGTACTTC. This chain uses TRBV5-5 with TRBJ2-7; tentative D call: TRBD2 (6 bases). Germline V gives CDR1 SGHKS, CDR2 YYEKEE (reference sequence). The CDR3 runs 14 residues. The V and J ends lost 5 bases and 1 base respectively, with 13 bases between them.

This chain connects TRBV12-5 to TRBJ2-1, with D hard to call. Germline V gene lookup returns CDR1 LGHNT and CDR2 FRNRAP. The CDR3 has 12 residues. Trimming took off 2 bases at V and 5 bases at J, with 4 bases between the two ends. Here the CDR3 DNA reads TGTGCTAGTGGTTTGCCCGACAATGAGCAGTTCTTC. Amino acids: CASGLPDNEQFF.

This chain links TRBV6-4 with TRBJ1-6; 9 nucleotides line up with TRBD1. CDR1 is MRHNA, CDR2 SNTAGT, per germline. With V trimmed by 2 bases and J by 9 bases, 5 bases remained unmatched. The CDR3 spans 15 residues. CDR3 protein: CASSDLGTGRSPLHF. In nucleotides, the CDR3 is TGTGCCAGCAGTGACCTTGGGACAGGGCGTTCACCCCTCCACTTT.

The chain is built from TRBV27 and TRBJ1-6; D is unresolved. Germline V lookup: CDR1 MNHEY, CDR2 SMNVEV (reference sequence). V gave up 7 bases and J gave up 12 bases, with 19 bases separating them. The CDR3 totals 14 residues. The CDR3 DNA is TGTGCCAGCAAGCTTTTGGCGGCTCAAGGACCCCTCCACTTT. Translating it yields CASKLLAAQGPLHF.

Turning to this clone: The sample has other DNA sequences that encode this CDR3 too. CDR3 sequence reads: CASSIRPGGTYNEQFF. The CDR3 DNA is TGTGCCAGTAGTATCCGGCCGGGGGGAACCTACAATGAGCAGTTCTTC. The gene calls are TRBV19 and TRBJ2-1, with TRBD2 identical over 7 bases. Germline V gene lookup returns CDR1 LNHDA and CDR2 SQIVND (reference sequence). This CDR3 spans 16 amino acids. The V and J ends lost 3 bases and 2 bases, in that order; junction bases with no gene match: 7.

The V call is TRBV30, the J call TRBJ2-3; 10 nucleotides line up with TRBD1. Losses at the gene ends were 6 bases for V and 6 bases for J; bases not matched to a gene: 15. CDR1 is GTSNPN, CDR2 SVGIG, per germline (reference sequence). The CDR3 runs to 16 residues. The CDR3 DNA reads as TGTGCCTGTTCTCTACTCCCGGGACAGGGGCGGGATACGCAGTATTTT. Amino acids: CACSLLPGQGRDTQYF.